This T cell receptor (beta chain) was found in a study of blood T cell repertoires in COVID-19. Only one count was recorded for this clone. The protocol was immunoSEQ multiplex PCR, while the TCRdb copy is restricted to in-frame clones and leaves out a portion. The repertoire has 90,000 to 120,000 clones, about four fifths of them found once; the top ten carry 4.3%. The V segment lost 1 base and the J segment 8 bases; nucleotides outside the gene matches: 6. The CDR3 spans 15 residues. CDR1 is LGHDT and CDR2 is YNNKEL in the germline V gene (reference sequence). V gene TRBV3-1 (or the pseudogene TRBV3-2) combines with J gene TRBJ2-1, with TRBD2 matching 9 bases. The sequenced material came from peripheral blood. The sequence came from a man between 70 and 80 years old with acute or convalescent COVID-19. In DNA form, the CDR3 reads TGTGCCAGCAGCCAAGGGCGCGGGGGGGTACATGAGCAGTTCTTC. It translates to CASSQGRGGVHEQFF.